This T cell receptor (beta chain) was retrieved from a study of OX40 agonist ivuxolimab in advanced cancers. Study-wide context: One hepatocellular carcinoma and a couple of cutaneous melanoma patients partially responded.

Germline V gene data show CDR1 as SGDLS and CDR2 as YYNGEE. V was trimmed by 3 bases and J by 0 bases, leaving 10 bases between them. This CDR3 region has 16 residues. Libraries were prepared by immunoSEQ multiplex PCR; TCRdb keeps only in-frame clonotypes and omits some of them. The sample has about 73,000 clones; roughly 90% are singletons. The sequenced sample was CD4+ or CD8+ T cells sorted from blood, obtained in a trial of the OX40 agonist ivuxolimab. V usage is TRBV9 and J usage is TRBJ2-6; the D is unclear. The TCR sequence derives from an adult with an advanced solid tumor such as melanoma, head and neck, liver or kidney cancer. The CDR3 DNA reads TGTGCCAGCAGCGCACGATGGGGCTCTGGGGCCAACGTCCTGACTTTC. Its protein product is CASSARWGSGANVLTF.